The sample holds a few counts of the clone carrying this TCR beta chain. The antigen is undetermined. These data are taken from a study of naive and memory T cell subsets. Study-wide results and caveats: Over 95% of naive TCR sequences appeared only once, unlike memory subsets.

The CDR3 totals 12 residues. Germline CDR1 is MDHEN and CDR2 is SYDVKM. V lost 6 bases and J lost 6; bases outside the gene matches: 0. The beta constant-region primer was an equimolar mix of two oligonucleotides covering TRBC1 and TRBC2. Four rounds of PCR amplified the ligated cDNA using nested alpha and beta constant-region primers plus SP2. TCRdb reprocessed the UMI-ligation and nested PCR reads with MiXCR, giving one entry per CDR3 protein. Among 140,000 to 150,000 distinct CDR3 sequences listed, over 15% were seen once. CD4 T cells were positively selected, then CD8 T cells from the CD4-negative fraction.

The receptor's source is a human donor in good health. The rearrangement links TRBV28 to TRBJ1-4; TRBD1 agrees at 8 bases. The sequenced sample consisted of naive CD4+ T cells from blood. This CDR3 reads CASRDRDEKLFF. CDR3 nucleotide sequence: TGTGCCAGCAGGGACAGGGATGAAAAACTGTTTTTT.